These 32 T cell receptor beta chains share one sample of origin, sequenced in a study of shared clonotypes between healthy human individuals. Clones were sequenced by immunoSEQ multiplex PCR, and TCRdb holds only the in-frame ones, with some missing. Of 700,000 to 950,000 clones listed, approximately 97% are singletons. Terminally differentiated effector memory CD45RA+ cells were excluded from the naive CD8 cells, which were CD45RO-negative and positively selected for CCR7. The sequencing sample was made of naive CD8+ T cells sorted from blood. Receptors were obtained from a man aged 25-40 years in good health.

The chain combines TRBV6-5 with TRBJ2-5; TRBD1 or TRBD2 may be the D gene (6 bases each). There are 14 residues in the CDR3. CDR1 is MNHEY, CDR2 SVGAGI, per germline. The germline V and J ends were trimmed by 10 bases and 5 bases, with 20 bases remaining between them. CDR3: CATAPGAAWETQYF. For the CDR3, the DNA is TGTGCCACTGCACCGGGGGCAGCGTGGGAGACCCAGTACTTC.

CDR3 in amino acids: CASSFFADTQYF. The CDR3 coding sequence is TGTGCCAGCAGCTTTTTTGCAGATACGCAGTATTTT. J is TRBJ2-3 and V is TRBV11-3; no definite D call. Germline V gene lookup returns CDR1 SGHNT and CDR2 YENEEA. The CDR3 sequence is 12 residues long. The V end was cut by 3 bases, the J end by 4 bases, with 5 bases between.

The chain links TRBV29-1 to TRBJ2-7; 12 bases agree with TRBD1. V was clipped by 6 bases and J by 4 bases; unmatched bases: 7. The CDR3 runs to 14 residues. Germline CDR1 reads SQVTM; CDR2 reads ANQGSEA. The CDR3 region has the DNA TGCAGCGTGGGGACAGGGGGCACTTTTTACGAGCAGTACTTC. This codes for CSVGTGGTFYEQYF.

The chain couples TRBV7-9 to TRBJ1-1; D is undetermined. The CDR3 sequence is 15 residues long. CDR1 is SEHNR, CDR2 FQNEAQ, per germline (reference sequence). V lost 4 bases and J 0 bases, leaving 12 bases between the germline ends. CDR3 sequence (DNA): TGTGCCAGCAGCTCGTCTTCGGGCGTGAACACTGAAGCTTTCTTT. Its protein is CASSSSSGVNTEAFF.

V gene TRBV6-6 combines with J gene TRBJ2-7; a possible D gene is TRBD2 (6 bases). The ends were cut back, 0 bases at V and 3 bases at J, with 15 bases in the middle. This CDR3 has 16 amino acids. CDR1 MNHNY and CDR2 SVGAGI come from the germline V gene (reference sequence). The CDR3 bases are TGTGCCAGCAGTTACTCGTTCGAGGAGGGCCACTACGAGCAGTACTTC. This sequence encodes CASSYSFEEGHYEQYF.

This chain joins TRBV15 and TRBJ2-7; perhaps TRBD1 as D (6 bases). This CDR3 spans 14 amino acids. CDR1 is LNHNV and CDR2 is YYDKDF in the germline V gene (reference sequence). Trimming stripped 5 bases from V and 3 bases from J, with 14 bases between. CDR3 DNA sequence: TGTGCCACCAGCGATAACAGGGTCCGCTACGAGCAGTACTTC. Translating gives CATSDNRVRYEQYF.

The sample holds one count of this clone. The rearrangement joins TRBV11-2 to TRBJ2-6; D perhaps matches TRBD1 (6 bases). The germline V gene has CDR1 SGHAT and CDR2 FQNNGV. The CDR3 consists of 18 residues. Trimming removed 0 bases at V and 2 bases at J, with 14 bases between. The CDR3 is CASSLELSGTTGANVLTF. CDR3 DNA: TGTGCCAGCAGCTTAGAGTTATCAGGGACAACTGGGGCCAACGTCCTGACTTTC.

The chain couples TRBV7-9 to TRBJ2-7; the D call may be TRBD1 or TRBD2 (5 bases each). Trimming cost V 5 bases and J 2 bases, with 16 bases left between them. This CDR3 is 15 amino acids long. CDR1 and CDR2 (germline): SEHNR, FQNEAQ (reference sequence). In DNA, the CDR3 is TGTGCCAGCAGCGCCCCCCTGGGGCGGGCCTACGAGCAGTACTTC. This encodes CASSAPLGRAYEQYF. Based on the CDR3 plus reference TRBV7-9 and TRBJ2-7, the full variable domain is DTGVSQNPRHKITKRGQNVTFRCDPISEHNRLYWYRQTLGQGPEFLTYFQNEAQLEKSRLLSDRFSAERPKGSFSTLEIQRTEQGDSAMYLCASSAPLGRAYEQYFGPGTRLTVT.

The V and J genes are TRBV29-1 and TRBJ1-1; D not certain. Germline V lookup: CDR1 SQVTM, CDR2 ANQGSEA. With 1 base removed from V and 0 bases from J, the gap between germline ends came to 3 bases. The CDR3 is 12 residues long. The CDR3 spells CSVEAVNTEAFF. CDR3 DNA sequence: TGCAGCGTTGAAGCAGTGAACACTGAAGCTTTCTTT.

The CDR3 reads CASSGGTSYEQYF. CDR3 DNA sequence: TGCGCCAGCAGCGGCGGAACTTCCTACGAGCAGTACTTC. The chain uses TRBV5-1 and TRBJ2-7, with D unresolved. The CDR3 totals 13 residues. Deletions cut 4 bases from V and 1 base from J, with 9 bases between. CDR1 SGHRS and CDR2 YFSETQ come from the germline V gene. Looking up the rest from reference TRBV5-1 and TRBJ2-7 gives the full variable domain: KAGVTQTPRYLIKTRGQQVTLSCSPISGHRSVSWYQQTPGQGLQFLFEYFSETQRNKGNFPGRFSGRQFSNSRSEMNVSTLELGDSALYLCASSGGTSYEQYFGPGTRLTVT.

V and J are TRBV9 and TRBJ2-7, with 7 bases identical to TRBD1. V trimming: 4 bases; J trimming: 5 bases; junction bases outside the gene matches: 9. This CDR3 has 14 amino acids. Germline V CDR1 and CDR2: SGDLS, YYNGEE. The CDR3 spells CASSSRTGYDEQYF. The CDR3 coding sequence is TGTGCCAGCAGCTCCCGGACAGGATACGACGAGCAGTACTTC.

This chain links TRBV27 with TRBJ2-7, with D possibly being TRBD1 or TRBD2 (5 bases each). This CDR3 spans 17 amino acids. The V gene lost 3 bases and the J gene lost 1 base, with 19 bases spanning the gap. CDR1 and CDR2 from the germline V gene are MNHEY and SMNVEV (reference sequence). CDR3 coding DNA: TGTGCCAGCAGTTTTAGTCTCGGGGACGCTTCGTCCTACGAGCAGTACTTC. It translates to CASSFSLGDASSYEQYF.

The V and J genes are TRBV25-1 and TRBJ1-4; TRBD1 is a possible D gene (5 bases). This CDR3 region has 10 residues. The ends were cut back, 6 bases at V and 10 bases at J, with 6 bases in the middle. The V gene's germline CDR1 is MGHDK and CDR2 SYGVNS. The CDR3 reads CASRGAKLFF. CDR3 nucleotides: TGTGCCAGCAGAGGGGCAAAACTGTTTTTT.

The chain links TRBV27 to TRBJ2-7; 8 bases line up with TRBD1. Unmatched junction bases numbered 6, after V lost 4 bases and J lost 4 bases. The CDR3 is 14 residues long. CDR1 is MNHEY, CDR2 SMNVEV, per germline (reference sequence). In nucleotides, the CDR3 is TGTGCCAGCAGTTCGGGACAGGTATGGTACGAGCAGTACTTC. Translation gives CASSSGQVWYEQYF.

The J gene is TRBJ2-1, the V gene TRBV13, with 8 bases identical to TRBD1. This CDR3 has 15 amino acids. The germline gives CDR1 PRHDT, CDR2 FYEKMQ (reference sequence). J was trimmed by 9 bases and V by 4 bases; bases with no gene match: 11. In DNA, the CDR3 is TGTGCCAGCAGCTCCTCGCTACAGGGGGGAGGTGAGCAGTTCTTC. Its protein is CASSSSLQGGGEQFF.

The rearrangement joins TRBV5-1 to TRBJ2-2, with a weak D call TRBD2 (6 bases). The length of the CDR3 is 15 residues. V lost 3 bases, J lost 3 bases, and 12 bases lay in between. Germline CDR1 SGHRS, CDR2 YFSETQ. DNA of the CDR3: TGCGCCAGCAGCTCCGATTCGGGAGACACCGGGGAGCTGTTTTTT. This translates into CASSSDSGDTGELFF.

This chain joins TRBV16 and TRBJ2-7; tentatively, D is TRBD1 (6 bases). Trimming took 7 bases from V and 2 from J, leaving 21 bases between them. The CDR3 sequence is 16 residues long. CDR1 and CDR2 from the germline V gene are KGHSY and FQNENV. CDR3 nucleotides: TGTGCCAGCACCCGGGGTCAGGGGTTGGCTCCCTACGAGCAGTACTTC. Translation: CASTRGQGLAPYEQYF.

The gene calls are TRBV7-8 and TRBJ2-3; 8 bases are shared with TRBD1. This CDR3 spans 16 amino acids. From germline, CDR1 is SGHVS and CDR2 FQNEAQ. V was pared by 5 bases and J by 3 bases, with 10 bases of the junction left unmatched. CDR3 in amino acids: CASSRPPDRETDTQYF. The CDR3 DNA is TGTGCCAGCAGCCGGCCCCCGGACAGGGAGACAGATACGCAGTATTTT.

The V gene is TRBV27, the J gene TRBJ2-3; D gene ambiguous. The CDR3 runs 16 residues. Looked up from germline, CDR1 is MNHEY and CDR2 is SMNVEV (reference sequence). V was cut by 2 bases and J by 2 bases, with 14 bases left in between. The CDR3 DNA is TGTGCCAGCAGTTTAGGGCTGGGCCCTTTCACAGATACGCAGTATTTT. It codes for CASSLGLGPFTDTQYF.

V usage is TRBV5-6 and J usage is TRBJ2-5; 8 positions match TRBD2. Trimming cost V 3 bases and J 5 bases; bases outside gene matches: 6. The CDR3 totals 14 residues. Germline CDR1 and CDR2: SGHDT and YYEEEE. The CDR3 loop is CASSWGLVMETQYF. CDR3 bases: TGTGCCAGCAGCTGGGGACTAGTTATGGAGACCCAGTACTTC.

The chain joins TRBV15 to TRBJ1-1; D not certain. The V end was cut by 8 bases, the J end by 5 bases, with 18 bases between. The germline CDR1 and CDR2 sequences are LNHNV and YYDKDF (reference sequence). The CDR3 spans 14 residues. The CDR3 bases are TGTGCCACCCGTGCAAGTGGGGAGAATACTGAAGCTTTCTTT. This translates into CATRASGENTEAFF.

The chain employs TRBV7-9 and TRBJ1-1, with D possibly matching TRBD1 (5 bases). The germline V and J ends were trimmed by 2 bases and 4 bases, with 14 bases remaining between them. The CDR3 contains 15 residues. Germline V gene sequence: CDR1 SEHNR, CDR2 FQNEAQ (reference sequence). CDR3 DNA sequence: TGTGCCAGCAGCTTAAGCCAGGGAGGGTTCACTGAAGCTTTCTTT. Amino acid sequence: CASSLSQGGFTEAFF.

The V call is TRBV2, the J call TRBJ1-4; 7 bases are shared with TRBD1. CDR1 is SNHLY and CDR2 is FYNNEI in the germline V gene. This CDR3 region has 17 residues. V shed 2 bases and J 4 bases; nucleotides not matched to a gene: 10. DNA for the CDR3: TGTGCCAGCAGTGAATGGGTTCTTCGGGACAGTAATGAAAAACTGTTTTTT. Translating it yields CASSEWVLRDSNEKLFF.

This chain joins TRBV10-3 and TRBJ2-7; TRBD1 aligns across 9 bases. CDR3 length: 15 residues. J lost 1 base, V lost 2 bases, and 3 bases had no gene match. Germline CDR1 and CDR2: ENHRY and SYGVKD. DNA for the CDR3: TGTGCCATCAGTGAGCGGGGACAGGGTTCCTACGAGCAGTACTTC. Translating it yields CAISERGQGSYEQYF.

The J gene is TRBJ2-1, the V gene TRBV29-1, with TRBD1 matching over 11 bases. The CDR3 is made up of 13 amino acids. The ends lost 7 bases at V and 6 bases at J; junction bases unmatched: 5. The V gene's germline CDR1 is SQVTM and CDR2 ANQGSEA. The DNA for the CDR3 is TGCAGCGACGGACAGGGGGCCGTCAATGAGCAGTTCTTC. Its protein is CSDGQGAVNEQFF.

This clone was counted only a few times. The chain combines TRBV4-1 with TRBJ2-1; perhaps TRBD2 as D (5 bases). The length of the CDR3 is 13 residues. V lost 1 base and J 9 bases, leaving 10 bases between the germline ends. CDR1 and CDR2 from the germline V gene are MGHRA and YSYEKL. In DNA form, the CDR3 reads TGCGCCAGCAGCCAAGTAGGACTTTTTGAGCAGTTCTTC. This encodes CASSQVGLFEQFF.

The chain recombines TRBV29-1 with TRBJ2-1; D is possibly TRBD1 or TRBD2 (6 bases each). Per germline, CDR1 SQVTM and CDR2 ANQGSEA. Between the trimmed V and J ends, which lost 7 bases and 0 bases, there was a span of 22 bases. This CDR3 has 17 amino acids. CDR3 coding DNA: TGCAGCGCCCTGGGGCTAGAGGGGGACTTCTCCTACAATGAGCAGTTCTTC. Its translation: CSALGLEGDFSYNEQFF.

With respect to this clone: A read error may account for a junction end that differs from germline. Here the CDR3 DNA reads TGTGCTAGCAGCTTTGGACTAGCGGGAGACTACGAGCAGTACTTC. This encodes CASSFGLAGDYEQYF. The chain is built from TRBV7-7 and TRBJ2-7, with TRBD2 matching 13 bases. CDR1 and CDR2 from the germline V gene are SSHAT and FNYEAQ (reference sequence). This CDR3 contains 15 residues.

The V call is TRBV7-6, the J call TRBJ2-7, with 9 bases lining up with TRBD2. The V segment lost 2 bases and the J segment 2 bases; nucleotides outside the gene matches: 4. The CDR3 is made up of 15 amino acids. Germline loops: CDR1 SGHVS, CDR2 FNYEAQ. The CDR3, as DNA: TGTGCCAGCAGCTTATTAGCGGGAGTGCCCTACGAGCAGTACTTC. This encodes CASSLLAGVPYEQYF.

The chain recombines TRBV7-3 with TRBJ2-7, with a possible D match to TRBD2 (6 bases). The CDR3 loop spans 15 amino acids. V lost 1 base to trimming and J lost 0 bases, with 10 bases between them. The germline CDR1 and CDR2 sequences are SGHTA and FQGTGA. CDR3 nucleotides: TGTGCCAGCAGCTTAAACCCTAGCGACTCCTACGAGCAGTACTTC. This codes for CASSLNPSDSYEQYF.

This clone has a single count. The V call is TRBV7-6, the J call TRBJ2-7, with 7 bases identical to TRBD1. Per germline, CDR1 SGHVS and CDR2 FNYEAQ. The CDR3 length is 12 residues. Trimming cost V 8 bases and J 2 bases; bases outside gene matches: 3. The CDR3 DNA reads TGTGCCAGCGGGACAGCAACCTACGAGCAGTACTTC. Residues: CASGTATYEQYF.

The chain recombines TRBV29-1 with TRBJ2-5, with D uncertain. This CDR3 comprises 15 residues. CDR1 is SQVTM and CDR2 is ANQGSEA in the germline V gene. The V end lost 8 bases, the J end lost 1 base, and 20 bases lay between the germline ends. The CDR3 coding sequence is TGCAGCATCAACTCCATCTCGCGGTTCCAAGAGACCCAGTACTTC. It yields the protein CSINSISRFQETQYF. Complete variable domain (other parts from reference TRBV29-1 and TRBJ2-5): SAVISQKPSRDICQRGTSLTIQCQVDSQVTMMFWYRQQPGQSLTLIATANQGSEATYESGFVIDKFPISRPNLTFSTLTVSNMSPEDSSIYLCSINSISRFQETQYFGPGTRLLVL.